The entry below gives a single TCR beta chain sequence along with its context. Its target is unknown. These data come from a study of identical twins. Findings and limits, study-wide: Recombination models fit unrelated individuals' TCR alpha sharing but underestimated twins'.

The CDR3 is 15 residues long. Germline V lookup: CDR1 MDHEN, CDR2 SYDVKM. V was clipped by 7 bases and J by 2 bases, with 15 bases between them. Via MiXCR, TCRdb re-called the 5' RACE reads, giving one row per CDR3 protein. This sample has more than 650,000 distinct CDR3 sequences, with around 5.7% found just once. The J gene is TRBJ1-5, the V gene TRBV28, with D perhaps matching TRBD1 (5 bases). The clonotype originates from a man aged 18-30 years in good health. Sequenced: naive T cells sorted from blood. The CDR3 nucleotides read TGTGCCAGCATTCAGGGAGGGAATGGCAATCAGCCCCAGCATTTT. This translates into CASIQGGNGNQPQHF.